One sample yielded the 19 T cell receptor beta chains listed below, sequenced in a study of blood T cell repertoires in COVID-19. The protocol was immunoSEQ multiplex PCR, while the TCRdb copy is restricted to in-frame clones and leaves out a portion. Here the sample spans 180,000 or so clones, 80% to 90% being singletons. The sample was peripheral blood. All receptors derive from a woman of 80 years or more with COVID-19, enrolled during active disease.

V gene TRBV30 combines with J gene TRBJ1-2; tentative D call: TRBD1 (5 bases). CDR1 and CDR2 from the germline V gene are GTSNPN and SVGIG (reference sequence). The CDR3 runs to 13 residues. The germline V and J ends were trimmed by 0 bases and 4 bases, with 9 bases remaining between them. In DNA, the CDR3 is TGTGCCTGGAGTGTCCAGGGTGGCTATGGCTACACCTTC. This encodes CAWSVQGGYGYTF.

The genes are TRBV11-2 and TRBJ1-4; 8 bases fit TRBD1. The CDR3 totals 16 residues. Germline CDR1 is SGHAT and CDR2 is FQNNGV. V dropped 3 bases and J dropped 5; count of bases not matched to a gene: 8. As DNA, the CDR3 is TGTGCCAGCAGCTTCGGACAGGGCTCGTGGAATGAAAAACTGTTTTTT. This encodes CASSFGQGSWNEKLFF.

The chain links TRBV7-9 to TRBJ2-3; TRBD1 matches 10 bases. Germline V gives CDR1 SEHNR, CDR2 FQNEAQ (reference sequence). Trimming took 5 bases from V and 3 from J; bases not matched to a gene: 5. There are 15 residues in the CDR3. The CDR3 loop is CASSTRDRGTDTQYF. The CDR3 bases are TGTGCCAGCAGCACCCGGGACAGGGGTACAGATACGCAGTATTTT.

The V call is TRBV10-3, the J call TRBJ1-2; 7 bases match TRBD1. With 3 bases clipped from V and 3 bases from J, the junction kept 4 bases outside the gene matches. Germline CDR1 is ENHRY and CDR2 is SYGVKD. The CDR3 totals 14 residues. CDR3 residues: CAISEGGQYYGYTF. The DNA of the CDR3 is TGTGCCATCAGTGAAGGGGGACAGTACTATGGCTACACCTTC.

This rearrangement joins TRBV5-5 to TRBJ2-5, with 15 bases that match TRBD2. The trim removed 7 bases at V and 1 base at J, leaving 8 bases unmatched. Germline V lookup: CDR1 SGHKS, CDR2 YYEKEE (reference sequence). The CDR3 has 17 amino acids. The DNA of the CDR3 is TGTGCCAGCTCGCCGGGACTAGCGGGAGGATTCCAAGAGACCCAGTACTTC. It codes for CASSPGLAGGFQETQYF.

This rearrangement joins TRBV14 to TRBJ2-3, with 8 nucleotides matching TRBD1. V gave up 3 bases and J gave up 4 bases; unmatched junction bases: 9. Germline loops: CDR1 SGHDN, CDR2 FVKESK. The length of the CDR3 is 16 residues. The CDR3 bases are TGTGCCAGCAGCCAGCCCGGACAGGGTTTCCCAGATACGCAGTATTTT. Protein product: CASSQPGQGFPDTQYF.

This chain uses TRBV5-1 with TRBJ1-2; TRBD1 aligns across 7 bases. Germline V gene sequence: CDR1 SGHRS, CDR2 YFSETQ. With V trimmed by 5 bases and J by 1 base, 5 bases remained unmatched. The length of the CDR3 is 14 residues. CDR3 sequence: CASSPGQFNYGYTF. The CDR3 coding sequence is TGCGCCAGCAGTCCGGGACAGTTTAACTATGGCTACACCTTC.

The chain links TRBV5-1 to TRBJ2-2, with D uncertain. Trimming shortened V by 0 bases and J by 5 bases, and 8 bases separated the two germline ends. The CDR3 is made up of 14 amino acids. Germline V lookup: CDR1 SGHRS, CDR2 YFSETQ. The chain's CDR3 is CASSLGHLTGELFF. The CDR3 nucleotides are TGCGCCAGCAGCTTGGGACACCTTACCGGGGAGCTGTTTTTT.

The chain recombines TRBV27 with TRBJ1-1; a possible D gene is TRBD1 (5 bases). Trimming pared 6 bases from V and 0 bases from J, leaving 11 bases between. The germline V gene encodes CDR1 MNHEY and CDR2 SMNVEV (reference sequence). The CDR3 has 14 residues. As DNA, the CDR3 is TGTGCCAGCAGCCCGGGACTAATGAACACTGAAGCTTTCTTT. Amino acid sequence: CASSPGLMNTEAFF.

The V and J genes are TRBV5-6 and TRBJ2-7; D gene unclear. Per the germline V gene, CDR1 is SGHDT and CDR2 is YYEEEE. V lost 7 bases to trimming and J lost 1 base, with 12 bases between them. The CDR3 is 13 residues long. The CDR3 loop reads CASAWATSYEQYF. The CDR3 region has the DNA TGTGCCAGCGCGTGGGCCACTTCCTACGAGCAGTACTTC. The variable domain in full, with the rest retrieved from reference TRBV5-6 and TRBJ2-7, is DAGVTQSPTHLIKTRGQQVTLRCSPKSGHDTVSWYQQALGQGPQFIFQYYEEEERQRGNFPDRFSGHQFPNYSSELNVNALLLGDSALYLCASAWATSYEQYFGPGTRLTVT.

V gene TRBV7-8 combines with J gene TRBJ2-7, with 9 positions matching TRBD2. The length of the CDR3 is 17 residues. Losses at the gene ends were 4 bases for V and 5 bases for J; bases not matched to a gene: 15. Germline V gives CDR1 SGHVS, CDR2 FQNEAQ. The CDR3 DNA is TGTGCCAGCAGCTGGGGCTTCGGGGTAGCGGGGGCCCACGAGCAGTACTTC. Amino acid sequence: CASSWGFGVAGAHEQYF.

The chain combines TRBV29-1 with TRBJ2-3, with D possibly being TRBD1 (5 bases). This CDR3 contains 16 residues. Germline assignment: CDR1 SQVTM and CDR2 ANQGSEA. Trimming pared 4 bases from V and 6 bases from J, leaving 23 bases between. CDR3 nucleotides: TGCAGCGTTGGGGATCTCAGGGTGGATGATACGGATACGCAGTATTTT. Translation: CSVGDLRVDDTDTQYF.

The chain has TRBV10-3 and TRBJ2-6, with a possible D match to TRBD1 (6 bases). V lost 5 bases, J lost 3 bases, and 14 bases lay in between. CDR1 and CDR2 (germline): ENHRY, SYGVKD. The CDR3 contains 16 residues. CDR3 residues: CAISPLGGFGANVLTF. The CDR3 DNA follows: TGTGCCATCAGTCCTCTAGGGGGATTTGGGGCCAACGTCCTGACTTTC.

The chain combines TRBV6-5 with TRBJ1-2, with D unresolved. The germline gives CDR1 MNHEY, CDR2 SVGAGI. This CDR3 is built from 14 residues. The V end was cut by 5 bases, the J end by 0 bases, with 10 bases between. The CDR3 spells CASSSTGTNYGYTF. The CDR3 DNA sequence: TGTGCCAGCAGTAGCACCGGGACTAACTATGGCTACACCTTC.

The chain uses TRBV5-1 and TRBJ2-3, with 12 positions matching TRBD2. Unmatched junction bases numbered 6, after V lost 7 bases and J lost 6 bases. The CDR3 loop spans 14 amino acids. Germline values: CDR1 SGHRS, CDR2 YFSETQ. The CDR3 sequence is CASATLAGGDTQYF. CDR3 DNA sequence: TGCGCCAGCGCAACCCTAGCGGGGGGGGATACGCAGTATTTT.

This clone appeared a single time. J is TRBJ1-1 and V is TRBV5-1, with TRBD1 as a possible D gene (6 bases). The CDR3 contains 15 residues. Trimming removed 0 bases from V and 3 bases from J, with 12 bases in between. CDR1 is SGHRS and CDR2 is YFSETQ in the germline V gene. The CDR3 DNA follows: TGCGCCAGCAGCTTGGGCTCAGGGGCGGACACTGAAGCTTTCTTT. Translation gives CASSLGSGADTEAFF.

This chain links TRBV3-1 (or the pseudogene TRBV3-2) with TRBJ2-3; no firm D call. The CDR3 length is 13 residues. Trimming removed 5 bases from V and 2 bases from J, with 8 bases in between. Per the germline V gene, CDR1 is LGHDT and CDR2 is YNNKEL (reference sequence). This chain's CDR3 is CASSYLDTDTQYF. The CDR3 DNA reads TGTGCCAGCAGCTACCTAGACACAGATACGCAGTATTTT.

The chain is built from TRBV6-5 and TRBJ1-2; TRBD1 matches 10 bases. Germline V gene sequence: CDR1 MNHEY, CDR2 SVGAGI. The CDR3 loop spans 15 amino acids. Trimming cost V 5 bases and J 5 bases; bases outside gene matches: 8. CDR3 DNA: TGTGCCAGCAGTACCCGGACAGGGGGAAGGTATGGCTACACCTTC. It specifies CASSTRTGGRYGYTF.

In its sample, this clone was seen a few times. This chain links TRBV2 with TRBJ2-1; 7 bases align to TRBD2. The CDR3 consists of 13 residues. Germline trimming cut 10 bases from V and 1 base from J; bases unmatched to any gene: 4. Germline lookup yields CDR1 SNHLY and CDR2 FYNNEI. CDR3 region: CATYSGSYNEQFF. The CDR3 region has the DNA TGTGCCACATATAGCGGGTCCTACAATGAGCAGTTCTTC.